A single sample gave rise to the 8 T cell receptor beta chains below, sequenced in a study of shared clonotypes between healthy human individuals (TCRdb year 2020). Libraries came from the immunoSEQ multiplex PCR assay. Drawn from immuneACCESS, this table holds only the in-frame rearrangements with V and J called that TCRdb kept. Clones are partly lost; checked studies trace under half to an unresolved V gene and leave the rest unexplained. This sample gives around 2,000,000 clones in total; about 95% of them show up just once. 0.9% to 1.3% of the sample goes to the ten largest clones. CD8 naive samples consisted of CD45RO-negative cells that were positively selected for CCR7, yielding a CD45RA+CCR7+ population without TemRA cells. The specimen was naive CD8+ T cells sorted from blood. The cell subset or site label, as the study defines it: CD45RA+CCR7+. These receptors were taken from a man aged 18 to 29 in good health.

The chain has TRBV11-2 and TRBJ2-5; 9 bases are a match to TRBD2. This CDR3 spans 15 amino acids. V dropped 5 bases and J dropped 4; count of bases not matched to a gene: 8. CDR1 and CDR2 (germline): SGHAT, FQNNGV. The CDR3 here is CASSPSGEMGETQYF. Here the CDR3 DNA reads TGTGCCAGCAGCCCTAGCGGGGAGATGGGAGAGACCCAGTACTTC.

Here the CDR3 reads CASSPPGTGGYNEQFF. The DNA of the CDR3 is TGCGCCAGCAGCCCGCCCGGGACAGGGGGCTACAATGAGCAGTTCTTC. The V and J genes are TRBV5-1 and TRBJ2-1; 11 positions match TRBD1. This CDR3 has 16 amino acids. From germline, CDR1 is SGHRS and CDR2 YFSETQ. The V segment lost 4 bases and the J segment 3 bases; nucleotides outside the gene matches: 6.

V gene TRBV5-6 combines with J gene TRBJ2-7; either TRBD1 or TRBD2 may supply D (5 bases each). In germline, CDR1 is SGHDT, CDR2 YYEEEE. The CDR3 is 16 amino acids. Trimming took off 0 bases at V and 3 bases at J, with 16 bases between the two ends. The CDR3 DNA reads as TGTGCCAGCAGCTTGGTCGGGACCCTGGGCTTCTACGAGCAGTACTTC. This gives the protein CASSLVGTLGFYEQYF.

The V gene is TRBV5-6, the J gene TRBJ2-1, with D unclear. Germline V lookup: CDR1 SGHDT, CDR2 YYEEEE. V gave up 2 bases and J gave up 4 bases, with 10 bases separating them. The CDR3 totals 14 residues. Here the CDR3 reads CASSLTELYNEQFF. As DNA, the CDR3 is TGTGCCAGCAGCTTAACGGAGTTATACAATGAGCAGTTCTTC.

The rearrangement uses TRBV2 and TRBJ2-3, with 9 bases that match TRBD1. J was trimmed by 4 bases and V by 6 bases; bases with no gene match: 5. The length of the CDR3 is 14 residues. CDR1 and CDR2 (germline): SNHLY, FYNNEI. CDR3 in DNA: TGTGCCAGCAGAGTGGGACAGGGAGCAGATACGCAGTATTTT. It encodes CASRVGQGADTQYF.

This rearrangement joins TRBV25-1 to TRBJ2-5; 9 nucleotides match TRBD1. J lost 4 bases, V lost 3 bases, and 9 bases had no gene match. This CDR3 contains 16 residues. CDR1 and CDR2 (germline): MGHDK, SYGVNS. This chain's CDR3 is CASSDPNRGQGETQYF. The CDR3 nucleotides are TGTGCCAGCAGTGATCCAAACAGGGGGCAAGGAGAGACCCAGTACTTC.

The chain links TRBV7-3 to TRBJ2-3; 12 bases fit TRBD2. The CDR3 extends over 16 amino acids. The V and J ends lost 4 bases and 4 bases, in that order; junction bases with no gene match: 6. Germline V gene lookup returns CDR1 SGHTA and CDR2 FQGTGA. The CDR3 nucleotides read TGTGCCAGCAGCTCTACTAGCGGGGGGCCGCCAGATACGCAGTATTTT. It is translated as CASSSTSGGPPDTQYF.

For this clone: The sample holds other DNA sequences that translate to the same CDR3. The V gene is TRBV29-1, the J gene TRBJ2-1, with a weak D call TRBD1 (6 bases). The CDR3 length is 13 residues. Germline V gives CDR1 SQVTM, CDR2 ANQGSEA. V gave up 4 bases and J gave up 1 base, with 8 bases separating them. This CDR3 reads CSVAGDSYNEQFF. CDR3 nucleotides: TGCAGCGTTGCAGGGGATTCCTACAATGAGCAGTTCTTC.